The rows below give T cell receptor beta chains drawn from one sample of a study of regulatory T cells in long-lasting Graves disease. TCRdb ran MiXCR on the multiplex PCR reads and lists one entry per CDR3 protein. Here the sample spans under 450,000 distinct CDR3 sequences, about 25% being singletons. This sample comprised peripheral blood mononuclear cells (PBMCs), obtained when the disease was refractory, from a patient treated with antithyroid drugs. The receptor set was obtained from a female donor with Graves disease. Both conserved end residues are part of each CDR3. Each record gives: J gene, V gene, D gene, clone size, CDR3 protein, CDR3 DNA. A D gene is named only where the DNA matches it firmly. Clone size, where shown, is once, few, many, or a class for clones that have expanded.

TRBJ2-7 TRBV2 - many CASSEAAFRDEQYF TGTGCCAGCAGTGAAGCCGCCTTTCGGGACGAGCAGTACTTC
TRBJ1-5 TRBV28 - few CASSKNPPDLIYSNQPQHF TGTGCCAGCAGCAAAAACCCCCCGGACTTAATCTATAGCAATCAGCCCCAGCATTTT
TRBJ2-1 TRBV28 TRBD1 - CASSNPRTGGSYNEQFF TGTGCCAGCAGTAACCCAAGGACAGGGGGCTCCTACAATGAGCAGTTCTTC
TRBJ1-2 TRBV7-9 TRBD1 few CASSLGQGMGYTF TGTGCCAGCAGCCTAGGACAGGGCATGGGCTACACCTTC
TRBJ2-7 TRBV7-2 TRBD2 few CASSLPSGTGEQYF TGTGCCAGCAGCTTGCCTAGCGGGACTGGAGAGCAGTACTTC
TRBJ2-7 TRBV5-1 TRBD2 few CASAYTSGYEQYF TGCGCCAGCGCATATACTAGCGGCTACGAGCAGTACTTC
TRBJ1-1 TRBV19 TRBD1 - CASKGQGFGTEAFF TGTGCCAGTAAGGGACAGGGGTTTGGGACTGAAGCTTTCTTT
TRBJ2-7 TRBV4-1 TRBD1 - CASSQIQGEQYF TGCGCCAGCAGCCAGATACAGGGGGAGCAGTACTTC
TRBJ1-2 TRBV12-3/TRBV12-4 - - CASSSVGGYTF TGTGCCAGCAGTTCAGTTGGTGGCTACACCTTC
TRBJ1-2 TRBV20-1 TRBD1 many CSVIPRDRVSGYGYTF TGCAGTGTTATCCCCCGGGACAGGGTTTCGGGCTATGGCTACACCTTC
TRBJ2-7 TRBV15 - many CATSRDRIERMGYEQYF TGTGCCACCAGCAGAGATCGGATCGAGCGGATGGGCTACGAGCAGTACTTC
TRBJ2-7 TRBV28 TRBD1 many CASSSGQGAREQYF TGTGCCAGCAGTTCCGGACAGGGGGCGCGAGAGCAGTACTTC
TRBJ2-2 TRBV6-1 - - CASKAPTGELFF TGTGCCAGCAAAGCTCCCACCGGGGAGCTGTTTTTT
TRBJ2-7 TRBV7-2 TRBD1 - CASSSAGGSSYEQYF TGTGCCAGCAGCTCCGCAGGGGGTAGCTCCTACGAGCAGTACTTC
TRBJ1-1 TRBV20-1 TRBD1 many CSALRQGNTEAFF TGCAGTGCGCTAAGACAGGGGAACACTGAAGCTTTCTTT
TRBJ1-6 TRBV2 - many CASIPPGVNSPLHF TGTGCCAGCATCCCGCCAGGGGTGAATTCACCCCTCCACTTT
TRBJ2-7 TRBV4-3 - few CASSQGAGSSYEQYF TGCGCCAGCAGCCAAGGGGCGGGTTCCTCCTACGAGCAGTACTTC
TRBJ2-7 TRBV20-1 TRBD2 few CSARLAGGPGASYEQYF TGCAGTGCCAGACTAGCGGGAGGGCCGGGGGCTTCCTACGAGCAGTACTTC
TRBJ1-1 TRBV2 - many CASNVDGDEAFF TGTGCCAGCAATGTAGACGGCGATGAAGCTTTCTTT
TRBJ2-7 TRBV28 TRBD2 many CASSLAGGGIPNEQYF TGTGCCAGCAGTCTAGCGGGAGGAGGGATTCCTAACGAGCAGTACTTC
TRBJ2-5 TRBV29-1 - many CSVQPLGWQETQYF TGCAGCGTTCAGCCATTAGGGTGGCAAGAGACCCAGTACTTC
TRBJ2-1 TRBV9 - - CASSGTVASYNEQFF TGTGCCAGCAGCGGGACAGTGGCCTCCTACAATGAGCAGTTCTTC
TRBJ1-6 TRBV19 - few CASSSTGISPLHF TGTGCCAGTAGTAGCACAGGAATTTCACCCCTCCACTTT
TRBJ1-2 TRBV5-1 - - CASSLAGRTNYGYTF TGCGCCAGCAGCTTGGCAGGGAGGACGAACTATGGCTACACCTTC
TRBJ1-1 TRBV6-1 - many CASKEQVQIAAEAFF TGTGCCAGCAAGGAACAGGTTCAGATTGCGGCTGAAGCTTTCTTT
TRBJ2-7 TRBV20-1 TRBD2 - CSARRLAGDRGQYF TGCAGTGCTAGAAGGCTAGCGGGAGACCGCGGGCAGTACTTC
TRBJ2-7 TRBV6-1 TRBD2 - CASLPGGAVLYEQYF TGTGCCAGCCTCCCGGGGGGGGCGGTCCTCTACGAGCAGTACTTC
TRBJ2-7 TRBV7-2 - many CASSLVFQTSYEQYF TGTGCCAGCAGCTTAGTTTTCCAGACCTCCTACGAGCAGTACTTC
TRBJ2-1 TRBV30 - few CAWRTDRSNEQFF TGTGCCTGGAGGACCGACAGGAGCAATGAGCAGTTCTTC
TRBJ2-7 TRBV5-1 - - CASSRVPPSDSTYEQYF TGCGCCAGCAGCCGGGTACCGCCTTCGGACAGTACCTACGAGCAGTACTTC
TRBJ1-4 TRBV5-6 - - CASSLFKGGRTNEKLFF TGTGCCAGCAGCTTGTTTAAGGGGGGCAGAACTAATGAAAAACTGTTTTTT
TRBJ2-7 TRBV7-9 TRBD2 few CASSFSSGSDEQYF TGTGCCAGCAGCTTCTCTAGCGGGAGCGACGAGCAGTACTTC
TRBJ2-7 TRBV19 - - CASREQVSSNEQYF TGTGCCAGTAGGGAACAGGTTTCGAGTAACGAGCAGTACTTC
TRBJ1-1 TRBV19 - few CASRTSPGYTEAFF TGTGCCAGTAGGACCAGCCCAGGGTATACTGAAGCTTTCTTT
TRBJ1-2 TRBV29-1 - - CSIQPAAGYGYTF TGCAGCATTCAGCCTGCGGCGGGCTATGGCTACACCTTC
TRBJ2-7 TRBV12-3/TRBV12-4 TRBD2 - CASNLAGGPGEQYF TGTGCCAGCAACCTAGCGGGAGGGCCGGGCGAGCAGTACTTC
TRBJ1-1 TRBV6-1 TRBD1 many CASSLGTGQPRTEAFF TGTGCCAGCAGTCTCGGGACAGGGCAACCCCGCACTGAAGCTTTCTTT
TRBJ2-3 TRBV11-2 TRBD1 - CASSKGDRWETDTQYF TGTGCCAGCAGCAAAGGGGACAGGTGGGAGACAGATACGCAGTATTTT